The rows below give T cell receptor beta chains drawn from one sample of a study of OX40 agonist ivuxolimab in advanced cancers. The protocol was immunoSEQ multiplex PCR, while the TCRdb copy is restricted to in-frame clones and leaves out a portion. The table shows some 22,000 clones, with over 60% occurring only once. The sample was CD4+ or CD8+ T cells sorted from blood, taken in a trial of the OX40 agonist ivuxolimab. Source of these receptors: an adult with an advanced solid tumor such as melanoma, head and neck, liver or kidney cancer. The CDR3 runs from the conserved cysteine through the conserved F or W. Each record gives: J gene, D gene, V gene, clone size, CDR3 DNA, CDR3 protein. A D gene is named only where the DNA matches it firmly. Expanded clones are given a class, and other clones once, few, many or no size at all.

TRBJ2-2 | - | TRBV9 | few | TGTGCCAGCAGCGCGGAAGACAGTCTCACCGGGGAGCTGTTTTTT | CASSAEDSLTGELFF
TRBJ2-3 | - | TRBV27 | - | TGTGCCAGCATTCCCTTTGGCGGTCGCACAGATACGCAGTATTTT | CASIPFGGRTDTQYF
TRBJ1-1 | - | TRBV6-5 | - | TGTGCCAGCAGTGCCCAGGTCATGGGTGACACTGAAGCTTTCTTT | CASSAQVMGDTEAFF
TRBJ2-2 | TRBD2 | TRBV19 | few | TGTGCCAGTAGTATTGGCGGGGGATTCACCGGGGAGCTGTTTTTT | CASSIGGGFTGELFF
TRBJ1-5 | TRBD1 | TRBV25-1 | few | TGTGCCAGCTCCCCTCCAAGACAGGGGACCGGAGTGCCCCAGCATTTT | CASSPPRQGTGVPQHF
TRBJ2-7 | - | TRBV7-8 | - | TGTGCCAGCAGCCCCCGAAAACAGGGATACGAGCAGTACTTC | CASSPRKQGYEQYF
TRBJ2-1 | TRBD1 | TRBV29-1 | few | TGCAGCGTCGCACTAGGACAGGGCGTAAATGAGCAGTTCTTC | CSVALGQGVNEQFF
TRBJ1-1 | - | TRBV29-1 | medium-sized | TGCAGCGTCTCGATGAACACTGAAGCTTTCTTT | CSVSMNTEAFF
TRBJ1-1 | - | TRBV4-1 | - | TGCGCCAGCAGCCAAGTATCGACTGAAGCTTTCTTT | CASSQVSTEAFF
TRBJ2-5 | - | TRBV9 | - | TGTGCCAGCAGTCCTGGCGGGGTCCAGTACTTC | CASSPGGVQYF
TRBJ2-1 | - | TRBV20-1 | - | TGCAGTGCTGTAGCCCCCGAGCAGTTCTTC | CSAVAPEQFF
TRBJ2-3 | TRBD2 | TRBV18 | - | TGTGCCAGCTCACCGGGACTAGCGGATACAGATACGCAGTATTTT | CASSPGLADTDTQYF
TRBJ2-3 | TRBD1 | TRBV7-6 | - | TGTGCCAGCAGCTTATTGGTAATGGGGACAGGCAGCACAGATACGCAGTATTTT | CASSLLVMGTGSTDTQYF
TRBJ2-5 | TRBD2 | TRBV7-8 | medium-sized | TGTGCCAGCAGCCATGGACAGCCGATCAGGACTAGCGGGCTTTTTCAAGAGACCCAGTACTTC | CASSHGQPIRTSGLFQETQYF
TRBJ2-1 | TRBD2 | TRBV29-1 | few | TGCCGCGTTGACGGTGGGGGAGGGGCAGGAGGTTCCTACAATGAGCAGTTCTTC | CRVDGGGGAGGSYNEQFF
TRBJ1-6 | - | TRBV19 | - | TGTGCTAGTAGGGCCACCTATAATTCACCCCTCCACTTT | CASRATYNSPLHF
TRBJ1-4 | - | TRBV5-1 | - | TGCGCCAGCAGTCAAGATAACTGGGGTGAAAAACTGTTTTTT | CASSQDNWGEKLFF
TRBJ2-6 | TRBD1 | TRBV28 | - | TGTGCCAGCAGTCCGGACAGGCCACGACTTGGCCTCTCTGGGGCCAACGTCCTGACTTTC | CASSPDRPRLGLSGANVLTF
TRBJ1-1 | - | TRBV7-8 | - | TGTGCCAGCAGCTTAGTAGGGTACACTGAAGCTTTCTTT | CASSLVGYTEAFF
TRBJ2-2 | TRBD2 | TRBV7-9 | - | TGTGCCAGCAGGACCGGGGGGGCCAACACCGGGGAGCTGTTTTTT | CASRTGGANTGELFF
TRBJ2-7 | - | TRBV16 | - | TGTGCCAGCAGCCAAGAGGGAGGGGGGAACGAGCAGTACTTC | CASSQEGGGNEQYF
TRBJ2-7 | - | TRBV4-1 | - | TGCGCCAGCAGCCCTTCGAGCGGATACGAGCAGTACTTC | CASSPSSGYEQYF
TRBJ2-7 | TRBD1 | TRBV9 | - | TGTGCCAGCAGCGAGGACAGGGGGTCATCCTACGAGCAGTACTTC | CASSEDRGSSYEQYF
TRBJ2-7 | - | TRBV7-6 | - | TGTGCCAGCAGTCGCGAAGGAGGGTACGAGCAGTACTTC | CASSREGGYEQYF
TRBJ1-1 | - | TRBV19 | - | TGTGCCAGTAGTATGGGGGTGACTAACACTGAAGCTTTCTTT | CASSMGVTNTEAFF
TRBJ2-7 | - | TRBV7-9 | once | TGTGCCAGCAGCTCACAGAGCTCCTACGAGCAGTACTTC | CASSSQSSYEQYF
TRBJ1-5 | TRBD1 | TRBV6-5 | - | TGTGCCAGCAGCACGGGGGCAGGGGGCCAGCCCCAGCATTTT | CASSTGAGGQPQHF
TRBJ1-1 | - | TRBV6-1 | medium-sized | TGTGCCAGCAGTGCCCAGGTCATGGGTGACACTGAAGCTTTCTTT | CASSAQVMGDTEAFF
TRBJ2-3 | - | TRBV7-6 | once | TGTGCCAGCAGGAAAAGCGGGCGTCCCACAGATACGCAGTATTTT | CASRKSGRPTDTQYF
TRBJ2-1 | TRBD2 | TRBV27 | - | TGTGCCAGCACCCCCTCGGGACTAGCGGGAGCTCCCTACAATGAGCAGTTCTTC | CASTPSGLAGAPYNEQFF
TRBJ1-4 | - | TRBV9 | few | TGTGCCAGCAGCGCCGAGGGTTTTCGTAATGAAAAACTGTTTTTT | CASSAEGFRNEKLFF
TRBJ2-7 | - | TRBV15 | once | TGTGCCACCAGCAGAGGACGTGGCACCCCGGGAGAGCAGTACTTC | CATSRGRGTPGEQYF
TRBJ1-5 | - | TRBV28 | - | TGTGCCAGCAGTTTAAGGAAGGGCATAAGCAATCAGCCCCAGCATTTT | CASSLRKGISNQPQHF
TRBJ2-3 | TRBD1 | TRBV28 | - | TGTGCCAGCACCTCGACAGGGTTGAACACAGATACGCAGTATTTT | CASTSTGLNTDTQYF
TRBJ1-1 | - | TRBV7-9 | - | TGTGCCAGCAGCCCGCAGGGGCTTGGGGGAATAATGAACACTGAAGCTTTCTTT | CASSPQGLGGIMNTEAFF
TRBJ1-6 | - | TRBV9 | - | TGTGCCAGCAGCGTAGGGAATAATTCACCCCTCCACTTT | CASSVGNNSPLHF
TRBJ2-1 | TRBD2 | TRBV6-5 | - | TGTGCCAGCAGGTTGGGTCTAGCGGGGGGCAATGAGCAGTTCTTC | CASRLGLAGGNEQFF